These T cell receptor beta chains were read from a single sample in a study of control samples from healthy donors and cancer patients. Generated by immunoSEQ multiplex PCR, the TCRdb table keeps only in-frame clones and is missing some. The sample carries under 200,000 clones, approximately 96% recorded once. The sequenced material came from blood. The receptor set was obtained from a woman aged 40 to 50 in good health. Each CDR3 is given with its conserved first and last residue. The D gene is left open where the match is weak. Not all rows give a size; the values are once, few, many and, for expanded clones, a class.

D: .
V: TRBV29-1
J: TRBJ1-1
length: 8
size: .
CDR3: CSVEAAFF
DNA: TGCAGCGTTGAAGCGGCTTTCTTT

D: .
V: TRBV28
J: TRBJ2-5
length: 16
size: once
CDR3: CASSYLTGRNQETQYF
DNA: TGTGCCAGCAGTTATCTGACAGGGAGGAACCAAGAGACCCAGTACTTC

D: .
V: TRBV19
J: TRBJ1-5
length: 14
size: .
CDR3: CASRRQAYNQPQHF
DNA: TGTGCCAGTAGGAGACAAGCCTACAATCAGCCCCAGCATTTT

D: .
V: TRBV3-1/TRBV3-2
J: TRBJ1-2
length: 16
size: .
CDR3: CASRGTGGESVYGYTF
DNA: TGTGCCAGCAGGGGAACTGGGGGGGAGAGCGTCTATGGCTACACCTTC

D: .
V: TRBV30
J: TRBJ1-6
length: 12
size: .
CDR3: CAWATDNSPLHF
DNA: TGTGCCTGGGCGACAGATAATTCACCCCTCCACTTT

D: .
V: TRBV5-1
J: TRBJ2-2
length: 15
size: once
CDR3: CASSREPANTGELFF
DNA: TGCGCCAGCAGTAGAGAGCCAGCGAACACCGGGGAGCTGTTTTTT

D: TRBD2
V: TRBV5-1
J: TRBJ2-5
length: 14
size: .
CDR3: CASSLAAGDETQYF
DNA: TGCGCCAGCAGCTTGGCGGCGGGGGATGAGACCCAGTACTTC

D: .
V: TRBV7-6
J: TRBJ1-1
length: 18
size: .
CDR3: CASSLFRIGRTMNTEAFF
DNA: TGTGCCAGCAGCTTATTCAGAATCGGGCGCACGATGAACACTGAAGCTTTCTTT

D: .
V: TRBV2
J: TRBJ2-1
length: 14
size: .
CDR3: CASRGPTSLGEQFF
DNA: TGTGCCAGCAGGGGACCTACTAGTTTAGGCGAGCAGTTCTTC

D: TRBD1
V: TRBV6-5
J: TRBJ1-2
length: 14
size: .
CDR3: CASIGQGGGYGYTF
DNA: TGTGCCAGCATTGGACAGGGCGGCGGATATGGCTACACCTTC

D: .
V: TRBV12-5
J: TRBJ1-3
length: 14
size: .
CDR3: CASGLPERGNTIYF
DNA: TGTGCTAGTGGTTTGCCAGAAAGGGGAAACACCATATATTTT

D: TRBD1
V: TRBV5-6
J: TRBJ1-2
length: 13
size: .
CDR3: CASSRGQGHSIAF
DNA: TGTGCCAGCAGCCGGGGACAGGGTCACTCTATCGCCTTC

D: TRBD2
V: TRBV15
J: TRBJ2-5
length: 15
size: .
CDR3: CATSRTPGTRETQYF
DNA: TGTGCCACCAGCAGAACTCCCGGGACTAGAGAGACCCAGTACTTC

D: .
V: TRBV2
J: TRBJ1-2
length: 14
size: .
CDR3: CASRAIPGLYGYTF
DNA: TGTGCCAGCAGAGCCATACCAGGGTTATATGGCTACACCTTC

D: .
V: TRBV5-4
J: TRBJ2-1
length: 14
size: .
CDR3: CASSFRDTYNEQFF
DNA: TGTGCCAGCAGCTTCCGGGATACCTACAATGAGCAGTTCTTC

D: .
V: TRBV10-3
J: TRBJ2-1
length: 14
size: .
CDR3: CAISESDRYNEQFF
DNA: TGTGCCATCAGTGAATCGGACAGATACAATGAGCAGTTCTTC

D: .
V: TRBV19
J: TRBJ1-4
length: 15
size: .
CDR3: CATSGLGTFNEKLFF
DNA: TGTGCCACTTCCGGTTTAGGAACCTTTAATGAAAAACTGTTTTTT

D: .
V: TRBV27
J: TRBJ1-6
length: 16
size: .
CDR3: CASSLSHQGSRSPLHF
DNA: TGTGCCAGCAGTTTATCACATCAGGGGAGTCGATCACCCCTCCACTTT

D: .
V: TRBV12-3/TRBV12-4
J: TRBJ1-1
length: 13
size: .
CDR3: CASSQTPNTEAFF
DNA: TGTGCCAGCAGCCAGACCCCGAACACTGAAGCTTTCTTT

D: .
V: TRBV15
J: TRBJ1-6
length: 15
size: .
CDR3: CATSREAVDNSPLHF
DNA: TGTGCCACCAGCAGAGAGGCAGTTGATAATTCACCCCTCCACTTT

D: .
V: TRBV5-1
J: TRBJ1-4
length: 15
size: .
CDR3: CASSLEGKANEKLFF
DNA: TGCGCCAGCAGCTTGGAGGGGAAGGCTAATGAAAAACTGTTTTTT

D: .
V: TRBV9
J: TRBJ2-1
length: 12
size: .
CDR3: CASSVRPNEQFF
DNA: TGTGCCAGCAGCGTAAGGCCCAATGAGCAGTTCTTC

D: .
V: TRBV9
J: TRBJ2-1
length: 14
size: .
CDR3: CASSTRGSYNEQFF
DNA: TGTGCCAGCAGCACAAGGGGGTCCTACAATGAGCAGTTCTTC

D: .
V: TRBV20-1
J: TRBJ2-5
length: 13
size: .
CDR3: CSASGRNQETQYF
DNA: TGCAGTGCTAGTGGGCGGAACCAAGAGACCCAGTACTTC

D: TRBD1
V: TRBV18
J: TRBJ1-1
length: 13
size: .
CDR3: CASSRDRDTEAFF
DNA: TGTGCCAGCTCTAGGGACAGGGACACTGAAGCTTTCTTT

D: .
V: TRBV29-1
J: TRBJ1-1
length: 12
size: few
CDR3: CSVEQANTEAFF
DNA: TGCAGCGTCGAACAGGCAAACACTGAAGCTTTCTTT

D: TRBD1
V: TRBV5-4
J: TRBJ2-5
length: 14
size: .
CDR3: CASSGTGREETQYF
DNA: TGTGCCAGCAGCGGGACAGGGCGGGAGGAGACCCAGTACTTC

D: .
V: TRBV6-5
J: TRBJ1-1
length: 15
size: .
CDR3: CASREEGGGYTEAFF
DNA: TGTGCCAGCAGAGAGGAAGGGGGGGGTTACACTGAAGCTTTCTTT

D: TRBD1
V: TRBV7-6
J: TRBJ1-1
length: 16
size: .
CDR3: CASSSTRTGTNTEAFF
DNA: TGTGCCAGCAGCTCAACCCGGACAGGAACGAACACTGAAGCTTTCTTT

D: .
V: TRBV10-3
J: TRBJ1-2
length: 13
size: .
CDR3: CAISEGEVYGYTF
DNA: TGTGCCATCAGTGAAGGGGAGGTTTACGGCTACACCTTC

D: .
V: TRBV30
J: TRBJ1-5
length: 17
size: .
CDR3: CAWSIPFGDQQSQPQHF
DNA: TGTGCCTGGAGTATTCCCTTCGGGGACCAACAGAGTCAGCCCCAGCATTTT

D: .
V: TRBV3-1/TRBV3-2
J: TRBJ2-1
length: 12
size: .
CDR3: CASSQVSNEQFF
DNA: TGTGCCAGCAGCCAAGTTTCGAATGAGCAGTTCTTC

D: TRBD1
V: TRBV7-9
J: TRBJ1-6
length: 16
size: .
CDR3: CASSLVPGQGISPLHF
DNA: TGTGCCAGCAGCTTAGTCCCGGGACAGGGAATCTCACCCCTCCACTTT

D: .
V: TRBV7-2
J: TRBJ2-3
length: 14
size: .
CDR3: CASSEQGFTDTQYF
DNA: TGTGCCAGCAGCGAGCAAGGGTTCACAGATACGCAGTATTTT

D: TRBD1
V: TRBV7-8
J: TRBJ1-5
length: 15
size: .
CDR3: CASSSRDRGRQPQHF
DNA: TGTGCCAGCAGCTCACGGGACAGGGGGCGTCAGCCCCAGCATTTT

D: .
V: TRBV6-6
J: TRBJ1-6
length: 14
size: few
CDR3: CASSYEASGDNLHF
DNA: TGTGCCAGCAGTTACGAGGCATCGGGGGATAACCTCCACTTT

D: TRBD1
V: TRBV2
J: TRBJ1-6
length: 16
size: .
CDR3: CASSDVGTGVNSPLHF
DNA: TGTGCCAGCAGTGATGTGGGGACAGGCGTAAATTCACCCCTCCACTTT

D: .
V: TRBV5-8
J: TRBJ1-1
length: 11
size: .
CDR3: CASSWTGEAFF
DNA: TGTGCCAGCAGTTGGACTGGGGAAGCTTTCTTT

D: .
V: TRBV20-1
J: TRBJ2-7
length: 11
size: .
CDR3: CSACDRYEQYF
DNA: TGCAGTGCTTGCGACAGATACGAGCAGTACTTC

D: TRBD1
V: TRBV9
J: TRBJ2-7
length: 14
size: .
CDR3: CASSASGQTYEQYF
DNA: TGTGCCAGCAGCGCTTCGGGACAGACCTACGAGCAGTACTTC

D: .
V: TRBV6-2/TRBV6-3
J: TRBJ2-7
length: 18
size: .
CDR3: CASSYSTFAGDRDKEQYF
DNA: TGTGCCAGCAGTTACTCGACCTTCGCAGGGGACCGTGATAAGGAGCAGTACTTC

D: .
V: TRBV30
J: TRBJ2-4
length: 15
size: few
CDR3: CAWSRRELAKNIQYF
DNA: TGTGCCTGGAGCCGTCGGGAACTAGCCAAAAACATTCAGTACTTC

D: .
V: TRBV25-1
J: TRBJ1-2
length: 13
size: .
CDR3: CATVGAVDYGYTF
DNA: TGTGCCACCGTAGGTGCTGTCGACTATGGCTACACCTTC

D: TRBD1
V: TRBV5-6
J: TRBJ1-6
length: 15
size: .
CDR3: CASSLTGQGSSPLHF
DNA: TGTGCCAGCAGCCTAACCGGACAGGGAAGTTCACCCCTCCACTTT

D: TRBD1
V: TRBV4-3
J: TRBJ1-1
length: 16
size: .
CDR3: CASSQDSTATGGEAFF
DNA: TGCGCCAGCAGCCAAGATAGTACTGCGACAGGGGGTGAAGCTTTCTTT

D: .
V: TRBV18
J: TRBJ1-5
length: 14
size: .
CDR3: CASSSRVGNQPQHF
DNA: TGTGCCAGCTCATCCAGGGTTGGCAATCAGCCCCAGCATTTT

D: .
V: TRBV7-9
J: TRBJ1-2
length: 13
size: .
CDR3: CASSTSDNRGYTF
DNA: TGTGCCAGCAGTACCTCTGATAATCGTGGCTACACCTTC

D: .
V: TRBV7-2
J: TRBJ1-5
length: 17
size: .
CDR3: CASSSYPGQGFNQPQHF
DNA: TGTGCCAGCAGCTCATACCCGGGCCAGGGCTTCAATCAGCCCCAGCATTTT

D: .
V: TRBV30
J: TRBJ1-6
length: 11
size: .
CDR3: CAWTFNSPLHF
DNA: TGTGCCTGGACTTTTAATTCACCCCTCCACTTT

D: TRBD2
V: TRBV7-2
J: TRBJ2-4
length: 14
size: few
CDR3: CASSRSGSNNIQYF
DNA: TGTGCCAGCAGCCGTAGCGGGAGTAACAACATTCAGTACTTC

D: .
V: TRBV4-3
J: TRBJ2-6
length: 15
size: .
CDR3: CASSPTYSGANVLTF
DNA: TGCGCCAGCAGCCCCACCTACTCTGGGGCCAACGTCCTGACTTTC

D: .
V: TRBV12-3/TRBV12-4
J: TRBJ1-1
length: 10
size: .
CDR3: CATRVTEAFF
DNA: TGTGCCACCAGGGTCACTGAAGCTTTCTTT

D: .
V: TRBV24-1
J: TRBJ1-4
length: 18
size: .
CDR3: CATSDLPQRGSEDRKLFF
DNA: TGTGCCACCAGTGATTTGCCCCAGCGGGGGTCGGAGGATCGAAAACTGTTTTTT

D: .
V: TRBV18
J: TRBJ1-2
length: 14
size: once
CDR3: CASSPPGDPRGYTF
DNA: TGTGCCAGCTCACCACCGGGGGACCCCAGAGGCTACACCTTC